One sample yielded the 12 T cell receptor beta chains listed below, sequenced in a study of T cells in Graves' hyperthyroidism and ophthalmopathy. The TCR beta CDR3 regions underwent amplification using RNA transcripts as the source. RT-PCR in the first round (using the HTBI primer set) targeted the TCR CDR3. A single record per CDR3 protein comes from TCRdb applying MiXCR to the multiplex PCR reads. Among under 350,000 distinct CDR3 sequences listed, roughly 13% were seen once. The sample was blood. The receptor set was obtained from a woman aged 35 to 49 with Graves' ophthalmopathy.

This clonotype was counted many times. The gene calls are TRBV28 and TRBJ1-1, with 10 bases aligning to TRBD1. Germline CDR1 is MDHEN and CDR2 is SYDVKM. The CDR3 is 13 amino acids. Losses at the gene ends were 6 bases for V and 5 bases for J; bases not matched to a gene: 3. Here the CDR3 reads CASRTGGGTEAFF. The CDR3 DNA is TGTGCCAGCAGGACAGGGGGCGGAACTGAAGCTTTCTTT.

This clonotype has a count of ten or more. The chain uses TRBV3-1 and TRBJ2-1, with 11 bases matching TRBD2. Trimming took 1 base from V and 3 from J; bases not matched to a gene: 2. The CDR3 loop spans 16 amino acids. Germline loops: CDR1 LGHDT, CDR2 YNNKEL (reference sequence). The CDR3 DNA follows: TGTGCCAGCAGCCAAGGACTAGCGGGAATCTACAATGAGCAGTTCTTC. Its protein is CASSQGLAGIYNEQFF.

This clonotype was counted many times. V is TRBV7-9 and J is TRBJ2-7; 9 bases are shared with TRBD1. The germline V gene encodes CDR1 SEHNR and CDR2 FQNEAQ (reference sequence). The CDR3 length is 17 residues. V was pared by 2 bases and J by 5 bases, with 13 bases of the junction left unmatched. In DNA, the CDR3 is TGTGCCAGCAGCTTATCAGTCGGGACAGGGCGTCTGAACGAGCAGTACTTC. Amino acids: CASSLSVGTGRLNEQYF.

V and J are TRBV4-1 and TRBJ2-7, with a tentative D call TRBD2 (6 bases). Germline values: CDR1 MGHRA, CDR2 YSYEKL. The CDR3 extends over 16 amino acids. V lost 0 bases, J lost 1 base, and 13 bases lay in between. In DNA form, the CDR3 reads TGCGCCAGCAGCCAAGAAAACGGGAGCCCGTCCTACGAGCAGTACTTC. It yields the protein CASSQENGSPSYEQYF.

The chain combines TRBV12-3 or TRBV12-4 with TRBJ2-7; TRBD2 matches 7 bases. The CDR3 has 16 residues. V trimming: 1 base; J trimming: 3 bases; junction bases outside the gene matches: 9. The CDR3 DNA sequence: TGTGCCAGCAGTTTAGACATGGGGGGGGGTAGCTACGAGCAGTACTTC. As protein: CASSLDMGGGSYEQYF.

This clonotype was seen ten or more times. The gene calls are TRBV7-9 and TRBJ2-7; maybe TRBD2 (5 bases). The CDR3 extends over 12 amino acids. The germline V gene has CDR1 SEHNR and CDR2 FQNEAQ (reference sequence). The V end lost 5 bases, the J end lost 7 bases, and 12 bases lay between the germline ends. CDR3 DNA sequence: TGTGCCAGCAGCATGGTCCCGGGGGAGCAGTACTTC. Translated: CASSMVPGEQYF.

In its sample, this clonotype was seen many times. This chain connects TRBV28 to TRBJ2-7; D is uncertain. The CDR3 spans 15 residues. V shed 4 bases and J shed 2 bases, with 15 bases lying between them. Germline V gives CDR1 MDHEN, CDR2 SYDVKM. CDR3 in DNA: TGTGCCAGCAGTTCGTATCCGGACGGAGCCTACGAGCAGTACTTC. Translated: CASSSYPDGAYEQYF. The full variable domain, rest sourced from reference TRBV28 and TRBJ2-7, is DVKVTQSSRYLVKRTGEKVFLECVQDMDHENMFWYRQDPGLGLRLIYFSYDVKMKEKGDIPEGYSVSREKKERFSLILESASTNQTSMYLCASSSYPDGAYEQYFGPGTRLTVT.

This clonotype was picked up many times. The CDR3 sequence: CASSPSGRGRAGGYTF. The CDR3 DNA is TGTGCCAGCAGCCCCTCGGGCCGGGGACGGGCCGGTGGCTACACCTTC. This chain connects TRBV6-1 to TRBJ1-2; possibly TRBD1 for D (5 bases). Germline CDR1 and CDR2: MNHNS and SASEGT. This CDR3 is 16 amino acids long. Trimming removed 6 bases at V and 7 bases at J, with 24 bases between.

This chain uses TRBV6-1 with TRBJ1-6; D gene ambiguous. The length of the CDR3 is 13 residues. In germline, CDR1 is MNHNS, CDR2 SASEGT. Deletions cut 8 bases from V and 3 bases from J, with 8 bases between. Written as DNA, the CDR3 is TGTGCCAGCGAGAGGGTCTATAATTCACCCCTCCACTTT. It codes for CASERVYNSPLHF.

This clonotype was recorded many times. This CDR3 is CASSFWTGNNYGYTF. The CDR3 DNA is TGTGCCAGCAGTTTCTGGACAGGGAATAACTATGGCTACACCTTC. The chain couples TRBV28 to TRBJ1-2; 8 bases map to TRBD1. The germline V gene encodes CDR1 MDHEN and CDR2 SYDVKM. CDR3 size: 15 residues. V lost 3 bases, J lost 1 base, and 4 bases stayed unmatched.

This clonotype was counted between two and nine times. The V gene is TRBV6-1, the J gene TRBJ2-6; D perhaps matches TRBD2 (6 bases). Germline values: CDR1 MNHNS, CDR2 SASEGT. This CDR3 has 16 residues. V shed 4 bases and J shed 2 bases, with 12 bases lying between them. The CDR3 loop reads CASSVWGEAGANVLTF. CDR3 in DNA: TGTGCCAGCAGTGTCTGGGGGGAAGCTGGGGCCAACGTCCTGACTTTC.

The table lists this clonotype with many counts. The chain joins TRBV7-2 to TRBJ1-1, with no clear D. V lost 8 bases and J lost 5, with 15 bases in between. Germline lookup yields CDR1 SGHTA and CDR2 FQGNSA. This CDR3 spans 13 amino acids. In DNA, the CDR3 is TGTGCCAGCGAGATGGGGAGAGGAACTGAAGCTTTCTTT. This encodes CASEMGRGTEAFF.